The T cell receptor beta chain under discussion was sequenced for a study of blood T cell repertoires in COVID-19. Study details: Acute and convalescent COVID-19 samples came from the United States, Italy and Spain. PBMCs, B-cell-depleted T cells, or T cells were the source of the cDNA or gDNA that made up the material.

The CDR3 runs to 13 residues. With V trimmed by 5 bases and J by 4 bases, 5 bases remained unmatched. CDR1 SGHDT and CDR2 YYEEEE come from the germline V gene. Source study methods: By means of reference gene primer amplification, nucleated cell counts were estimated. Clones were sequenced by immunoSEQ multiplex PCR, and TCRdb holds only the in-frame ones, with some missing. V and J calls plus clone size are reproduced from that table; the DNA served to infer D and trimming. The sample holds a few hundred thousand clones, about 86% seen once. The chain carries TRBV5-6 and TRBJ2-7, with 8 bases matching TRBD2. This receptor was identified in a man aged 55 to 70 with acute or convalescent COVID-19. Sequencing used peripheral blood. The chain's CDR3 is CASSYGLAYEQYF. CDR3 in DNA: TGTGCCAGCAGTTATGGACTAGCTTACGAGCAGTACTTC.